The rows below give T cell receptor beta chains drawn from one sample of a study of blood T cells in healthy people across ages. A single record per CDR3 protein comes from TCRdb applying MiXCR to the 5' RACE reads. Of 550,000 to 650,000 distinct CDR3 sequences in the sample, about 30% were seen once. The specimen sequenced was blood. These receptors were obtained from a woman of 80 years or more in good health. CDR3s include the opening cysteine and the closing phenylalanine or tryptophan. Fields, in order: D gene, clone size, CDR3 length, J gene, V gene, CDR3 protein, CDR3 DNA. D genes are given only for firm matches. The size field is filled for only some rows; it gives once, few, many or a size class.

>.|.|14|TRBJ2-5|TRBV7-9
CASSRPGTQETQYF
TGTGCCAGCAGCCGGCCTGGGACACAAGAGACCCAGTACTTC
>.|many|16|TRBJ1-2|TRBV4-1
CASSQDLGFPGHGYTF
TGCGCCAGCAGCCAAGATCTGGGCTTCCCTGGGCATGGCTACACCTTC
>TRBD1|.|16|TRBJ1-1|TRBV27
CASSPWTGAMNTEAFF
TGTGCCAGCAGTCCCTGGACAGGTGCGATGAACACTGAAGCTTTCTTT
>.|many|13|TRBJ2-1|TRBV10-3
CAISEGQILEQFF
TGTGCCATCAGTGAGGGACAGATTCTTGAGCAGTTCTTC
>.|many|14|TRBJ2-1|TRBV25-1
CASSEIRAGYEQFF
TGTGCCAGCAGTGAAATCCGGGCGGGGTATGAGCAGTTCTTC
>TRBD1|few|13|TRBJ2-3|TRBV6-1
CASKRQGTDTQYF
TGTGCCAGCAAACGACAGGGAACAGATACGCAGTATTTT
>TRBD1|few|14|TRBJ1-1|TRBV12-5
CASATDRGNTEAFF
TGTGCTAGTGCCACCGACAGGGGCAACACTGAAGCTTTCTTT
>TRBD1|few|15|TRBJ2-2|TRBV7-7
CASSLGQGVAGELFF
TGTGCCAGCAGCTTGGGACAGGGGGTCGCCGGGGAGCTGTTTTTT
>.|.|16|TRBJ2-5|TRBV7-2
CASSPGPSAGQETQYF
TGTGCCAGCAGCCCGGGTCCGAGCGCAGGCCAAGAGACCCAGTACTTC
>.|.|15|TRBJ1-4|TRBV7-2
CASSLDPATNEKRVF
TGTGCCAGCAGCTTGGACCCTGCAACTAATGAAAAACGGGTTTTT
>TRBD2|many|14|TRBJ2-5|TRBV20-1
CSAHAGGGRETQYF
TGCAGTGCCCACGCGGGGGGGGGCCGGGAGACCCAGTACTTC
>.|many|15|TRBJ2-3|TRBV7-8
CASSSGFTRPDTQYF
TGTGCCAGCAGCTCAGGGTTTACCCGGCCAGATACGCAGTATTTT
>TRBD1|many|15|TRBJ2-1|TRBV19
CASSIPGQGAHEQFF
TGTGCCAGTAGTATTCCGGGACAGGGGGCCCATGAGCAGTTCTTC
>.|.|11|TRBJ1-4|TRBV29-1
CSVEKEEKLFF
TGCAGCGTTGAGAAGGAGGAAAAACTGTTTTTT
>TRBD1|.|13|TRBJ1-5|TRBV2
CAIQGGRNQPQHF
TGTGCCATCCAGGGGGGAAGAAATCAGCCCCAGCATTTT
>.|.|14|TRBJ2-5|TRBV5-1
CASSPLGRVETQYF
TGCGCCAGCAGCCCCCTCGGGCGGGTGGAGACCCAGTACTTC
>TRBD1|many|15|TRBJ2-1|TRBV28
CASSSPGQGANEQFF
TGTGCCAGCAGTTCGCCGGGACAGGGGGCCAATGAGCAGTTCTTC
>.|many|11|TRBJ2-4|TRBV20-1
CSARDRGIQYF
TGCAGTGCTAGAGATAGGGGCATTCAGTACTTC
>TRBD1|many|14|TRBJ2-7|TRBV20-1
CSAGGQGGIYEQYF
TGCAGTGCTGGAGGACAGGGGGGCATATACGAGCAGTACTTC
>.|.|13|TRBJ2-1|TRBV7-9
CASSTTRNNEQFF
TGTGCCAGCAGCACGACTAGAAACAATGAGCAGTTCTTC
>.|many|15|TRBJ2-1|TRBV12-3/TRBV12-4
CASSLMAGIYNEQFF
TGTGCCAGCAGTTTAATGGCGGGGATATACAATGAGCAGTTCTTC
>TRBD2|many|20|TRBJ2-1|TRBV20-1
CSASPPGLAGGPVSSNEQFF
TGCAGTGCTAGCCCACCGGGACTAGCGGGGGGGCCGGTTTCTTCGAATGAGCAGTTCTTC
>TRBD1|many|15|TRBJ2-7|TRBV5-6
CASSLTGQISYEQYF
TGTGCCAGCAGTCTAACGGGACAGATCTCCTACGAGCAGTACTTC